A single sample is the source of the 13 T cell receptor beta chains below, sequenced in a study of tumor-infiltrating lymphocytes in primary liver carcinoma. The authors made TCR beta cDNA from around 500 ng total RNA with a constant-region primer. Three rounds of nested multiplex PCR with slightly modified ARM-PCR produced TCR beta libraries. Two initial PCR rounds of around 10 cycles each paired TRBV1-TRBV30 forward primers with a C-beta reverse primer. TCRdb reanalysed the multiplex PCR reads using MiXCR and keeps one entry per CDR3 protein. The sample comprises around 37,000 distinct CDR3 sequences, roughly 80% of which are singletons, and approximately 35% rests with the top ten. DNA and RNA were both co-extracted from around 20-30 mg of bulk tissue that had not been sorted. What was sequenced was tumor-adjacent normal liver tissue. The receptor source for this set is a man in his forties with primary liver carcinoma and hepatitis B virus infection.

On this clonotype: The junction and the germline gene differ at one end; a read error may be behind it. Here the CDR3 reads CASSLKPRLVATDEQFF. As DNA, the CDR3 is TGTGCCAGTAGTTTAAAGCCTCGACTAGTGGCGACCGATGAGCAGTTCTTC. V and J are TRBV12-3 or TRBV12-4 and TRBJ2-1; possible D gene TRBD2, 6 bases. The CDR3 is 17 residues long.

The rearrangement uses TRBV5-1 and TRBJ1-1; possible D gene TRBD1, 5 bases. The CDR3 spans 12 residues. The germline V gene encodes CDR1 SGHRS and CDR2 YFSETQ. The V gene lost 4 bases and the J gene lost 12 bases, with 16 bases spanning the gap. DNA for the CDR3: TGCGCCAGCAGCGTCGGGGGTACTCAAACTTTCTTT. This gives the protein CASSVGGTQTFF.

The CDR3 DNA is TGTGCCAGCTTGGGCGACACCGGGGAGCTGTTTTTT. Residues: CASLGDTGELFF. The J gene is TRBJ2-2, the V gene TRBV7-9; D not certain. The CDR3 is 12 residues long. CDR1 SEHNR and CDR2 FQNEAQ come from the germline V gene (reference sequence). The V end was cut by 8 bases, the J end by 3 bases, with 7 bases between.

This sequence joins TRBV6-1 and TRBJ1-5; TRBD1 agrees at 9 bases. This CDR3 has 14 amino acids. Germline V CDR1 and CDR2: MNHNS, SASEGT. Here the CDR3 DNA reads TGTACCATCAGTCTACAGGGGGCCGCTCAGCCCCAGCATTTT. Translating it yields CTISLQGAAQPQHF.

Details on this clonotype: A much larger clone lies a single base off, so this may be a read error. This chain connects TRBV7-2 to TRBJ1-1; no firm D call. Germline CDR1 and CDR2: SGHTA and FQGNSA. This CDR3 region has 13 residues. Trimming pared 0 bases from V and 6 bases from J, leaving 8 bases between. Here the CDR3 reads CASSLAVGAEAFF. DNA for the CDR3: TGTGCCAGCAGCTTAGCGGTTGGGGCTGAAGCTTTCTTT.

In the case of this clonotype: The junction and the germline gene differ at one end; a read error may be behind it. The chain combines TRBV11-2 with TRBJ2-3; D not certain. Germline CDR1 and CDR2: SGHAT and FQNNGV. This CDR3 comprises 13 residues. CDR3 residues: CASSSDTADAQFF. The CDR3 coding sequence is TGTGCCAGCAGCTCCGACACGGCGGATGCGCAGTTTTTT. Together with reference TRBV11-2 and TRBJ2-3, the CDR3 gives the full variable domain: EAGVAQSPRYKIIEKRQSVAFWCNPISGHATLYWYQQILGQGPKLLIQFQNNGVVDDSQLPKDRFSAERLKGVDSTLKIQPAKLEDSAVYLCASSSDTADAQFFGPGTRLTVL.

On this clonotype: The final CDR3 position lacks the conserved phenylalanine or tryptophan, pointing to a likely read error. The genes are TRBV11-2 and TRBJ2-6; D tentatively fits TRBD1 or TRBD2 (5 bases each). This CDR3 is built from 15 residues. The germline gives CDR1 SGHAT, CDR2 FQNNGV. The CDR3 DNA sequence: TGTGCCACACAGCGGCCGCGCTCTGGGGCCAGCGTCCTGACTCTC. This codes for CATQRPRSGASVLTL.

The genes are TRBV6-6 and TRBJ1-3, with no clear D. CDR1 is MNHNY, CDR2 SVGAGI, per germline (reference sequence). The CDR3 is made up of 15 amino acids. Trimming stripped 2 bases from V and 10 bases from J, with 18 bases between. This chain's CDR3 is CASSYPPGYGETIYF. CDR3 bases: TGTGCCAGCAGTTACCCACCGGGGTATGGAGAGACCATATATTTT.

The sample holds many counts of this clonotype. The V gene is TRBV6-1, the J gene TRBJ1-2, with 10 bases aligning to TRBD1. J gave up 6 bases and V 5 bases, and 9 bases lay outside the gene matches. CDR3 length: 15 amino acids. Germline lookup yields CDR1 MNHNS and CDR2 SASEGT. The CDR3 coding sequence is TGTGCCAGCAGTACGCGGGACAGGGGAGGCGATGGCTACACCTTC. Translation: CASSTRDRGGDGYTF.

This rearrangement joins TRBV14 to TRBJ2-1; D is perhaps TRBD2 (5 bases). The CDR3 runs 14 residues. CDR1 SGHDN and CDR2 FVKESK come from the germline V gene. The CDR3 nucleotides are TGTGTCAGGAGCCAAACTAGTGCCTGGGATGAGCAGTTCTTC. It encodes CVRSQTSAWDEQFF.

This clonotype was counted many times. A read error may be the cause here, since a much bigger clone is one base away. The rearrangement joins TRBV30 to TRBJ1-1; possible D gene TRBD1, 5 bases. Germline lookup yields CDR1 GTSNPN and CDR2 SVGIG (reference sequence). V gave up 1 base and J gave up 4 bases, with 10 bases separating them. This CDR3 spans 13 amino acids. The CDR3 nucleotides read TGTGCCTGGAGTGGGGACCAGATCACTGAAGCTTTCTTT. Its protein product is CAWSGDQITEAFF.

The chain couples TRBV9 to TRBJ1-4, with D perhaps TRBD1 (5 bases). CDR1 and CDR2 (germline): SGDLS, YYNGEE. This CDR3 has 14 amino acids. The V end lost 3 bases, the J end lost 6 bases, and 12 bases lay between the germline ends. The CDR3 is CASSAGTVDEKLFF. The DNA for the CDR3 is TGTGCCAGCAGCGCCGGGACCGTTGATGAAAAACTGTTTTTT.

On this clonotype itself: No conserved phenylalanine or tryptophan is present at the end of the CDR3, so a read error is the likely explanation. The chain has TRBV4-1 and TRBJ1-1; TRBD1 matches at 7 bases. The CDR3 is made up of 15 amino acids. Germline V CDR1 and CDR2: MGHRA, YSYEKL. The V and J ends lost 3 bases and 6 bases, in that order; junction bases with no gene match: 10. The CDR3 coding sequence is TGCGCCAGCAGCCACCCGGACAGGTTGAGCGCTGAAGCTTTCTCT. Translation: CASSHPDRLSAEAFS.